This T cell receptor beta chain was captured by sequencing in a study of blood T cell repertoires in COVID-19. Data came from immunoSEQ multiplex PCR; TCRdb stores just in-frame clones and leaves some out. Of around 100,000 clones listed, more than 85% are singletons. The V end lost 3 bases, the J end lost 0 bases, and 15 bases lay between the germline ends. This CDR3 has 16 amino acids. Germline V gene data show CDR1 as SGHDT and CDR2 as YYEEEE. This clone was seen a handful of times. This TCR came from a man between 18 and 35 years old with acute or convalescent COVID-19. The sequencing sample was made of peripheral blood. This chain joins TRBV5-6 and TRBJ1-2; a possible D gene is TRBD1 (6 bases). The CDR3: CASSSLSRTANYGYTF. Here the CDR3 DNA reads TGTGCCAGCAGCTCTCTCTCCCGGACAGCTAACTATGGCTACACCTTC.